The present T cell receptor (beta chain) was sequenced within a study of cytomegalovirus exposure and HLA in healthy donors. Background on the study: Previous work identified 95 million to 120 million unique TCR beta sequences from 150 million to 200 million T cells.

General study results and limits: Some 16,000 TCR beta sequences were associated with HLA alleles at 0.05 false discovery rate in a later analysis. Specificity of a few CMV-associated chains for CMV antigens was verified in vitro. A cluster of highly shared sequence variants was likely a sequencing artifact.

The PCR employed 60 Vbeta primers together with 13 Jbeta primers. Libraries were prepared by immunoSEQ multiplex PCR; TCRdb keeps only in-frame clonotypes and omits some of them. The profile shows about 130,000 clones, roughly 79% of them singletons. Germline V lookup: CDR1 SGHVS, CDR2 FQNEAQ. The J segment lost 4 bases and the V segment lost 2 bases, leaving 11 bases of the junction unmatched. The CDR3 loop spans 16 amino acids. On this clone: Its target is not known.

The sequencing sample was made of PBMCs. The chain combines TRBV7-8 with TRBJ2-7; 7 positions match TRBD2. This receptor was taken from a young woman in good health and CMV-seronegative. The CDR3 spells CASSLTSKTSEYEQYF. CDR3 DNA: TGTGCCAGCAGCTTAACCAGTAAAACTAGCGAGTACGAGCAGTACTTC.